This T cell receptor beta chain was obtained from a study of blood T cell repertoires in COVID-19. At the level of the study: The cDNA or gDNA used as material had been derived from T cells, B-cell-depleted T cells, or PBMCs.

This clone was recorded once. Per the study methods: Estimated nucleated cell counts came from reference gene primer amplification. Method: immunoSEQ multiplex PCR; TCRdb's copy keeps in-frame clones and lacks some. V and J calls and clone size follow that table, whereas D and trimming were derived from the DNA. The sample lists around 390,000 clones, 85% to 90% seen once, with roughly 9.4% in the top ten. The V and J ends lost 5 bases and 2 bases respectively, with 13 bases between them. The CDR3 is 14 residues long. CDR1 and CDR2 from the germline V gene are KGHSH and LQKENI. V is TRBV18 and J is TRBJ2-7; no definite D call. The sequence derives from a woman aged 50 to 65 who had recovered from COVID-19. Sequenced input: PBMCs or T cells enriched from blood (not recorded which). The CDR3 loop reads CASSIGGLTYEQYF. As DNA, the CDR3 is TGTGCCAGCTCAATAGGCGGCCTGACCTACGAGCAGTACTTC.